Listed below are T cell receptor beta chains from one sample, sequenced in a study of shared clonotypes between healthy human individuals. Generated by immunoSEQ multiplex PCR, the TCRdb table keeps only in-frame clones and is missing some. The table lists about 1.1 million clones, 75% to 85% of them singletons. The sequenced sample was memory CD4+ T cells from PBMCs. These receptors all stem from a man younger than 35 in good health. Some clones in this sample may be carry-over from other donors' samples. Both conserved end residues are part of each CDR3. A D gene is named only where the DNA matches it firmly.

V gene | D gene | CDR3 protein
TRBV18 | TRBD1 | CASSPQNRGDEQFF
TRBV28 | TRBD2 | CASSLGGRALYEQFF
TRBV5-4 | TRBD2 | CASSPTGTSEYEQYF
TRBV2 | TRBD1 | CASSRSGQGGEKLFF
TRBV18 | TRBD2 | CASSPVGRGGRVNEQFF
TRBV28 | NA | CASSSPGSSSYEQYF
TRBV7-6 | NA | CASSPVRELFF
TRBV5-1 | TRBD2 | CASSLDLAEPNEQFF
TRBV6-6 | NA | CASRGTGASNEQFF
TRBV27 | NA | CASSLLGPQETQYF
TRBV7-3 | NA | CASSPGSGFGETQYF
TRBV19 | TRBD2 | CASSQRALAGVGEETQYF
TRBV21-1 | NA | CASCGGTAIEAFF
TRBV4-3 | NA | CASSQVSGSEAFF
TRBV7-2 | NA | CASSRTVDTQYF
TRBV10-1 | NA | CASMDGLTYEQYF
TRBV6-5 | NA | CASSYQLSTIGNEQLF
TRBV2 | NA | CASHRDSYEQYF
TRBV9 | NA | CASSVGEMAYEQYF
TRBV5-1 | NA | CASSLSTTSGANVLTF
TRBV2 | TRBD2 | CASGREGGNEQFF
TRBV9 | NA | CASSVGLGYTEAFF
TRBV7-3 | TRBD1 | CASSLRGQGFVQYF
TRBV7-6 | TRBD1 | CASQTGVSTGELFF
TRBV30 | TRBD1 | CAWSSGGPQPQHF
TRBV9 | NA | CASSLGTHNEQFF
TRBV6-5 | NA | CASSYTTITDTQYF
TRBV7-9 | NA | CASSGNYEQYF
TRBV7-3 | TRBD1 | CASSPRPRTGATGELFF
TRBV19 | NA | CASSPGFGAFF
TRBV9 | NA | CASSVALGPYEQYF
TRBV28 | NA | CASSLGQFNYGYTF
TRBV28 | TRBD1 | CASSLLPLTGPSYNEQFF
TRBV5-6 | TRBD1 | CASSLGQGAANYGYTF
TRBV11-1 | NA | CASSLPRRVVLETQYF
TRBV6-5 | NA | CASSYSGLQETQYF
TRBV14 | TRBD1 | CASSQELPRQGGNTIYF
TRBV5-6 | NA | CASSLVASMNTEAFF
TRBV19 | TRBD1 | CASSIVRRGRTEAFF
TRBV27 | TRBD1 | CASSPGLQGAQHF
TRBV11-2 | NA | CASSLVVADTQYF
TRBV28 | NA | CASSPRGVALNTEAFF
TRBV10-3 | TRBD1 | CAITGQGLREQYF
TRBV19 | TRBD1 | CASSITTGEQPQHF
TRBV6-6 | NA | CASSYTGRYNEQFF